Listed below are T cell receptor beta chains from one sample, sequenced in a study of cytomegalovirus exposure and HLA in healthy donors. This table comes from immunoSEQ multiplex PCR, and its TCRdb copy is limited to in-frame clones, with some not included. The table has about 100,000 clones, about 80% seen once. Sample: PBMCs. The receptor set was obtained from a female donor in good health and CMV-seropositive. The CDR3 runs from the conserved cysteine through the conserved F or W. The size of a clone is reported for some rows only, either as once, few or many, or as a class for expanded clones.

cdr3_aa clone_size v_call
CSVEVPSGSIVHF - TRBV29-1
CASSDPTSGGADTQYF once TRBV5-4
CASSLATGVANYGYTF once TRBV5-6
CASSPLGRGAPDYEQYF - TRBV7-9
CASSLIAGGRNTQYF - TRBV5-1
CAWTGRDNSPLHF - TRBV30
CASSLSRGGYEQYF - TRBV13
CASSTPGLADNEQFF - TRBV19
CASSGWTSGGSYNEQFF - TRBV27
CASSLKAGTGELFF few TRBV9
CASSYRDRGYSGNTIYF - TRBV7-2
CASSQVRVFYGYTF - TRBV4-2
CSSSLAGINYGYTF - TRBV7-9
CASSGPAWGGFSSGANVLTF - TRBV2
CASSPRQGYTEAFF - TRBV7-8
CASSEFYEQYF - TRBV6-1
CASSVTSGGAETQYF - TRBV10-2
CASSLSTGYTGELFF - TRBV10-2
CSSTAYGWTSYEQYF once TRBV7-9
CASSLVVGGRSEQYF - TRBV11-2
CASSLRGPGQPQHF few TRBV5-6
CASSLEPSGSRGETQYF few TRBV5-1
CASSIVKGRAGELFF - TRBV19
CASSLTPSAKGGEQFF few TRBV6-5
CASSLALAPRETQYF - TRBV5-1
CASSQRGNPEQYF - TRBV7-2
CASSHRTAFNEKLFF - TRBV14
CSVRTGGNTGELFF few TRBV29-1
CASSYRGNTEAFF - TRBV6-6
CASSPTGHGYTF few TRBV7-9
CASSPPMTGTSNYGYTF once TRBV7-9
CASSHRQGVSYNEQFF - TRBV4-3
CAWSGLARVGSQYF - TRBV30
CASSLSANTGELFF - TRBV11-2
CASSLWEAGAETQYF few TRBV28